This T cell receptor (beta chain) was captured by sequencing in a study of blood T cell repertoires in COVID-19. In the study overall: COVID-19 samples from acute and convalescent phases originated in the United States, Italy and Spain.

How the authors handled the data: Reference gene primer amplification yielded estimated nucleated cell counts. Assay: immunoSEQ multiplex PCR; the TCRdb copy retains only in-frame clones and omits some. V, J and clone size are taken as reported in that table, and D and trimming were inferred from the DNA itself. The table records 290,000 or so clones, around nine tenths of them present only once. Participants came from about two dozen US areas, aged roughly 18 to 89 years. The germline CDR1 and CDR2 sequences are SGHVS and FNYEAQ. CDR3 length: 16 amino acids. Trimming cost V 4 bases and J 0 bases, with 13 bases left between them.

The rearrangement joins TRBV7-6 to TRBJ2-1; maybe TRBD1 (6 bases). The TCR comes from a woman aged 18 to 35 who had recovered from COVID-19. Sequencing was performed on PBMCs or T cells enriched from blood (not recorded which). The CDR3 here is CASSSPDRISYNEQFF. The CDR3 bases are TGTGCCAGCAGCTCACCGGACAGAATCTCCTACAATGAGCAGTTCTTC.